Its frequency marks the clone carrying this T cell receptor beta chain as medium-sized. 10X single-cell V(D)J and 5' gene-expression libraries profiled CSF cells. Reprocessing the 10x single-cell sequencing reads, TCRdb reports a single entry for every CDR3 protein and omits DNA. This sample's table reports around 900 distinct CDR3 sequences. This sample is drawn from a study of CD8 T cells in cerebrospinal fluid in Alzheimer's disease. Study overall: Plate-based nested PCR sequencing and droplet-based sequencing measured CSF T cell clonal expansion.

This CDR3 is built from 11 residues. The V gene's germline CDR1 is GTSNPN and CDR2 SVGIG (reference sequence). Specimen: cerebrospinal fluid. The source is a human donor with Parkinson's disease. The rearrangement links TRBV30 to TRBJ1-1. CDR3 sequence reads: CAWRDCTEAFF.